What follows describes a single TCR beta chain. Selected positively for CCR7 and CD45RO-negative, naive CD8 cells excluded terminally differentiated effector memory CD45RA+ cells. This table comes from immunoSEQ multiplex PCR, and its TCRdb copy is limited to in-frame clones, with some not included. The table records more than 2 million clones, 93% of them present only once. V gave up 10 bases and J gave up 8 bases; unmatched junction bases: 10. From germline, CDR1 is WSHSY and CDR2 SAAADI. This CDR3 spans 12 amino acids. This specimen belongs to a study of shared clonotypes between healthy human individuals.

Source material: naive CD8+ T cells from PBMCs. This TCR was sampled from a man aged 18 to 30 in good health. Some clones in this sample may be carry-over from other donors' samples. The chain combines TRBV10-2 with TRBJ1-2; TRBD1 matches at 7 bases. CDR3: CATAQGGVGYTF. For the CDR3, the DNA is TGCGCCACCGCGCAGGGGGGCGTCGGCTACACCTTC.